This TCR beta chain was captured in a study of T cell repertoires in aging, cancer and after chemotherapy. Study as a whole: Six age groups, ranging from 30 or younger to 70 or older, included the donors.

Amplification of TCR beta used genomic DNA extracted from peripheral blood. With regard to this clonotype: Antigen: not known.

Study-level results: Hematological cancer patients had lymphoid organ infiltration that may impair thymic emigration or T cell expansion. Median generation probability rose over the chemotherapy interval in each cancer cohort, suggesting rebound thymic output.

Multiplex touch-down PCR with TRB-A/B primers amplified rearranged V-D-J TRB sequences. TCRdb re-called the multiplex PCR reads through MiXCR, storing one row per CDR3 protein. The sample consists of 2,000 or so distinct CDR3 sequences, around three fifths of them appearing once. Trimming at V came to 3 bases and at J to 5 bases, leaving 7 bases not matched to a gene. The CDR3 contains 15 residues. The germline V gene encodes CDR1 MNHNS and CDR2 SASEGT. Sequenced material: blood. This TCR was sampled from a human donor with a blood cancer. The J gene is TRBJ2-3, the V gene TRBV6-1; 8 nucleotides align to TRBD2. The CDR3 protein is CASSDRGGRKDTQYF. The CDR3 coding sequence is TGTGCCAGCAGTGATCGCGGGGGGCGGAAAGATACGCAGTATTTT.